This T cell receptor beta chain derives from a study of technical replicates of blood from several donors. Using immunoSEQ multiplex PCR, the repertoire was profiled, and TCRdb retains in-frame clones only, with some absent. This sample has over 50,000 clones; 95% to 98% occur once, and the top ten carry approximately 0.21%. This clone occurred once. CDR1 and CDR2 (germline): MNHNS, SASEGT. Trimming at V came to 11 bases and at J to 3 bases, leaving 10 bases not matched to a gene. The CDR3 length is 14 residues. The chain links TRBV6-1 to TRBJ2-1; 7 nucleotides align to TRBD1. This TCR derives from a human donor in good health. The sample taken for sequencing was T cells isolated from PBMCs. The CDR3 loop is CASILTGYYNEQFF. The CDR3 DNA reads TGTGCCTCCATTCTGACAGGGTACTACAATGAGCAGTTCTTC.